This TCR beta chain was identified in a study of cytomegalovirus exposure and HLA in healthy donors. This table comes from immunoSEQ multiplex PCR, and its TCRdb copy is limited to in-frame clones, with some not included. The data hold approximately 190,000 clones, with roughly 88% observed a single time. Trimming removed 5 bases at V and 1 base at J, with 12 bases between. The germline V gene encodes CDR1 SGHAT and CDR2 FQNNGV. The CDR3 length is 14 residues. This clone was observed a handful of times. The chain is built from TRBV11-2 and TRBJ2-7; D unresolved. This clonotype was sampled from a woman aged 25 to 39 in good health and CMV-seropositive. Sequenced material: PBMCs. Here the CDR3 reads CASSPWQASYEQYF. CDR3 sequence (DNA): TGTGCCAGCAGCCCCTGGCAGGCTTCCTACGAGCAGTACTTC.